Shown below are 21 T cell receptor beta chains from a single sample sequenced in a study of blood T cell repertoires in COVID-19. The data were produced by immunoSEQ multiplex PCR, yet TCRdb's version contains in-frame clones alone and is incomplete. The data contain about 160,000 clones, about 85% of them singletons. The specimen was peripheral blood. These receptor sequences come from a man aged 35-49 years with acute or convalescent COVID-19.

The CDR3 nucleotides are TGTGCCAGCAGCACCCTGACTAGCGGGGGGGCTGGTGAGCAGTTCTTC. This gives the protein CASSTLTSGGAGEQFF. The chain couples TRBV5-4 to TRBJ2-1; 14 nucleotides match TRBD2. CDR3 size: 16 residues. Germline V gene sequence: CDR1 SGHNT, CDR2 YYREEE (reference sequence). With V trimmed by 4 bases and J by 9 bases, 9 bases remained unmatched.

The chain links TRBV5-1 to TRBJ2-7, with TRBD1 identical over 7 bases. The CDR3 is 14 amino acids. Germline V gives CDR1 SGHRS, CDR2 YFSETQ. V lost 1 base and J lost 4; bases outside the gene matches: 5. The CDR3 reads CASSLYRGVYEQYF. The CDR3 DNA is TGCGCCAGCAGCTTGTACAGGGGCGTTTACGAGCAGTACTTC.

The chain employs TRBV5-8 and TRBJ1-6; the D is unclear. CDR1 SGHTS and CDR2 YDEGEE come from the germline V gene. CDR3 length: 15 amino acids. V shed 0 bases and J shed 11 bases, with 15 bases lying between them. The CDR3 spells CASSLVLVGSTPLHF. CDR3 bases: TGTGCCAGCAGCTTGGTTTTAGTGGGGAGTACACCCCTCCACTTT.

This clone was found once. The V and J genes are TRBV29-1 and TRBJ1-1, with 8 bases lining up with TRBD1. The CDR3 is made up of 12 amino acids. Germline loops: CDR1 SQVTM, CDR2 ANQGSEA. V shed 6 bases, J shed 7 bases, and the junction held 7 bases outside the gene matches. In DNA, the CDR3 is TGCAGCGTGGGAGGACAGGGCTATGAAGCTTTCTTT. The encoded protein is CSVGGQGYEAFF.

This clone was seen only once. The rearrangement links TRBV21-1 to TRBJ2-7; the table's D call of TRBD1 was not tested on the DNA. TRBV21-1 is designated a pseudogene. The CDR3 runs 14 residues. The DNA of the CDR3 is TGTGCCAGCAGCAAAGCCATCATCTCCTACGAGCAGTACTTC. Residues: CASSKAIISYEQYF.

The rearrangement uses TRBV7-3 and TRBJ1-1; D perhaps matches TRBD1 (5 bases). The ends were cut back, 2 bases at V and 1 base at J, with 14 bases in the middle. In germline, CDR1 is SGHTA, CDR2 FQGTGA. This CDR3 has 16 residues. The CDR3, as DNA: TGTGCCAGCAGCTTACAGGGATCCCGTCCGAACACTGAAGCTTTCTTT. This codes for CASSLQGSRPNTEAFF.

V usage is TRBV6-5 and J usage is TRBJ2-1; possible D gene TRBD1, 5 bases. There are 13 residues in the CDR3. Germline-derived CDR1 and CDR2 are MNHEY and SVGAGI. V was trimmed by 7 bases and J by 10 bases, leaving 17 bases between them. The CDR3 protein is CASTKGPSREQFF. CDR3 coding DNA: TGTGCCAGCACCAAGGGGCCCTCCCGGGAGCAGTTCTTC.

This chain connects TRBV3-1 (or the pseudogene TRBV3-2) to TRBJ2-3, with D perhaps TRBD1 (6 bases). Trimming left V 4 bases short and J 5 bases short, with 13 bases between. CDR1 and CDR2 (germline): LGHDT, YNNKEL (reference sequence). The CDR3 covers 14 residues. Written as DNA, the CDR3 is TGTGCCAGCAGCCCTACAGGGATAGGAGATACGCAGTATTTT. Its protein is CASSPTGIGDTQYF.

V is TRBV30 and J is TRBJ1-5; D is possibly TRBD1 (6 bases). Trimming shortened V by 1 base and J by 6 bases, and 10 bases separated the two germline ends. This CDR3 has 13 residues. The germline CDR1 and CDR2 sequences are GTSNPN and SVGIG (reference sequence). The CDR3 is CAWSERGGQPQHF. CDR3 nucleotide sequence: TGTGCCTGGAGTGAGAGAGGGGGTCAGCCCCAGCATTTT. Supplemented by reference TRBV30 and TRBJ1-5, the full variable domain reads SQTIHQWPATLVQPVGSPLSLECTVEGTSNPNLYWYRQAAGRGLQLLFYSVGIGQISSEVPQNLSASRPQDRQFILSSKKLLLSDSGFYLCAWSERGGQPQHFGDGTRLSIL.

V usage is TRBV28 and J usage is TRBJ2-7, with TRBD1 matching 9 bases. CDR1 and CDR2 from the germline V gene are MDHEN and SYDVKM. This CDR3 region has 14 residues. After removal of 7 bases from V and 2 bases from J, the junction contained 6 bases not matched to a gene. DNA of the CDR3: TGTGCCAGCACCTCGGGACAGGGAGCCTACGAGCAGTACTTC. Protein: CASTSGQGAYEQYF.

J is TRBJ1-5 and V is TRBV7-9; the D is unclear. The ends were cut back, 4 bases at V and 1 base at J, with 11 bases in the middle. Germline V lookup: CDR1 SEHNR, CDR2 FQNEAQ (reference sequence). The CDR3 length is 15 residues. This chain's CDR3 is CASSSYPGSNQPQHF. Written as DNA, the CDR3 is TGTGCCAGCAGCTCTTACCCGGGAAGCAATCAGCCCCAGCATTTT.

The chain employs TRBV19 and TRBJ1-1; D gene uncertain. Germline values: CDR1 LNHDA, CDR2 SQIVND (reference sequence). The CDR3 runs to 13 residues. Trimming took 4 bases from V and 1 from J, leaving 7 bases between them. The CDR3 here is CASSNGKNTEAFF. The CDR3 DNA is TGTGCCAGTAGTAACGGGAAGAACACTGAAGCTTTCTTT.

This chain uses TRBV30 with TRBJ1-1; tentative D call: TRBD1 (6 bases). Germline V gene data show CDR1 as GTSNPN and CDR2 as SVGIG (reference sequence). The V and J ends lost 1 base and 0 bases respectively, with 9 bases between them. There are 14 residues in the CDR3. CDR3 sequence (DNA): TGTGCCTGGAGTGGGACAGCGATGAACACTGAAGCTTTCTTT. This translates into CAWSGTAMNTEAFF.

The CDR3 reads CASSFTRNTEAFF. In DNA, the CDR3 is TGTGCCAGCAGCTTTACACGGAACACTGAAGCTTTCTTT. The chain uses TRBV7-2 and TRBJ1-1; D not resolved. CDR1 and CDR2 from the germline V gene are SGHTA and FQGNSA. This CDR3 contains 13 residues. V gave up 3 bases and J gave up 1 base, with 6 bases separating them.

The rearrangement uses TRBV24-1 and TRBJ2-3; no clear D gene. With 4 bases removed from V and 1 base from J, the gap between germline ends came to 11 bases. The germline CDR1 and CDR2 sequences are KGHDR and SFDVKD. CDR3 length: 15 amino acids. Here the CDR3 reads CATSEDILGTDTQYF. The CDR3 DNA is TGTGCCACCAGTGAAGATATTTTAGGCACAGATACGCAGTATTTT.

The CDR3 loop is CASSQGGAEAFF. The CDR3 region has the DNA TGTGCCAGCAGTCAGGGAGGTGCTGAAGCTTTCTTT. The rearrangement joins TRBV7-2 to TRBJ1-1; the D gene is possibly TRBD1 (5 bases). V was pared by 6 bases and J by 6 bases, with 11 bases between. This CDR3 spans 12 amino acids. The germline V gene encodes CDR1 SGHTA and CDR2 FQGNSA.

The genes are TRBV5-5 and TRBJ1-2, with D possibly TRBD1 on 6 matching bases. The germline V gene has CDR1 SGHKS and CDR2 YYEKEE (reference sequence). The CDR3 is 15 amino acids. V lost 2 bases, J lost 3 bases, and 14 bases lay in between. This chain's CDR3 is CASSFELGTYYGYTF. The CDR3 nucleotides read TGTGCCAGCAGCTTTGAACTAGGGACATACTATGGCTACACCTTC.

The chain combines TRBV2 with TRBJ1-4, with 10 bases matching TRBD1. Trimming removed 8 bases from V and 4 bases from J; junction bases left unmatched: 13. The germline V gene has CDR1 SNHLY and CDR2 FYNNEI. The CDR3 covers 17 residues. This chain's CDR3 is CASLDPRDRGSNEKLFF. The DNA of the CDR3 is TGTGCCAGCCTGGACCCCCGGGACAGGGGAAGTAATGAAAAACTGTTTTTT.

The chain couples TRBV7-9 to TRBJ1-1, with D unclear. The CDR3 is 12 residues long. CDR1 and CDR2 (germline): SEHNR, FQNEAQ (reference sequence). V was pared by 5 bases and J by 6 bases, with 10 bases between. DNA for the CDR3: TGTGCCAGCAGCCACCTAGTCCCTGAAGCTTTCTTT. This codes for CASSHLVPEAFF.

The V call is TRBV3-1 (or the pseudogene TRBV3-2), the J call TRBJ2-3, with a weak D call TRBD2 (6 bases). V shed 3 bases and J shed 6 bases, with 13 bases lying between them. The V gene's germline CDR1 is LGHDT and CDR2 YNNKEL (reference sequence). The CDR3 is 14 amino acids. CDR3: CASSQNIGGDTQYF. The CDR3 coding sequence is TGTGCCAGCAGCCAGAATATTGGGGGGGATACGCAGTATTTT.

This chain joins TRBV20-1 and TRBJ2-1; 10 bases align to TRBD2. Per germline, CDR1 DFQATT and CDR2 SNEGSKA (reference sequence). Trimming removed 3 bases from V and 2 bases from J; junction bases left unmatched: 7. The CDR3 has 16 amino acids. The CDR3 is CSASLGLAATYNEQFF. Written as DNA, the CDR3 is TGCAGTGCTAGTCTAGGACTAGCGGCGACCTACAATGAGCAGTTCTTC.